The entry that follows covers one TCR beta chain sequence. Other DNA sequences of this sample code for an identical CDR3. These data originate in a study of shared clonotypes between healthy human individuals. CD45RA+ naive and CD45RA-negative memory subsets were separated from CD4+ cells. Genomic DNA per cell subset filled all wells of several immunoSEQ plates. In the study's own analysis: Without quality scores, immunoSEQ junctional reads could not be filtered like full-length reads. The protocol was immunoSEQ multiplex PCR, while the TCRdb copy is restricted to in-frame clones and leaves out a portion. The V and J calls and clone size come from that table; D and trimming were worked out from the DNA. The table includes around 2.1 million clones, 90% to 97% detected once. The junction had 10 bases not matched to a gene; V was cut back by 5 bases and J by 5 bases. Germline V CDR1 and CDR2: SGHRS, YFSETQ. The CDR3 is made up of 15 amino acids.

Sequenced input: naive CD4+ T cells sorted from blood. Subset noted: CD45RA+ positively selected. The V and J genes are TRBV5-1 and TRBJ2-3, with 8 bases identical to TRBD1. This clonotype was sampled from a man aged 18 to 35 in good health. The CDR3 loop is CASSLEGRGRDTQYF. CDR3 nucleotides: TGCGCCAGCAGTTTAGAGGGCAGGGGGCGAGATACGCAGTATTTT. Using reference TRBV5-1 and TRBJ2-3 for the parts outside the CDR3, the full variable domain is KAGVTQTPRYLIKTRGQQVTLSCSPISGHRSVSWYQQTPGQGLQFLFEYFSETQRNKGNFPGRFSGRQFSNSRSEMNVSTLELGDSALYLCASSLEGRGRDTQYFGPGTRLTVL.